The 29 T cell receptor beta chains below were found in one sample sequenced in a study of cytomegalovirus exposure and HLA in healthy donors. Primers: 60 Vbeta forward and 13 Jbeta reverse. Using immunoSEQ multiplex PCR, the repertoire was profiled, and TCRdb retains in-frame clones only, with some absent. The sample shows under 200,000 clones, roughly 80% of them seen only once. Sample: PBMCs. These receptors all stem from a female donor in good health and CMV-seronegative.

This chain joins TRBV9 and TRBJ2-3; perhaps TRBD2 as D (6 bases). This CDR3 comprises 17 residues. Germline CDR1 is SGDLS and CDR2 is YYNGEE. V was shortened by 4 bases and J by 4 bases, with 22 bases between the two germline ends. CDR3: CASSPRLEGVFADTQYF. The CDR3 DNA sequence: TGTGCCAGCAGCCCTCGACTAGAAGGTGTATTCGCAGATACGCAGTATTTT.

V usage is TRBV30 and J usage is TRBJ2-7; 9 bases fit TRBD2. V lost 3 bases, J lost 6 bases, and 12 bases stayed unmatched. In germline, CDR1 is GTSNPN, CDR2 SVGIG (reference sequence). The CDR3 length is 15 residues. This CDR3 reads CAWSQLAGVAGEQYF. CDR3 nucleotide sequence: TGTGCCTGGAGCCAATTAGCGGGGGTAGCGGGCGAGCAGTACTTC. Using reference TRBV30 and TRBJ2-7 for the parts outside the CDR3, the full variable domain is SQTIHQWPATLVQPVGSPLSLECTVEGTSNPNLYWYRQAAGRGLQLLFYSVGIGQISSEVPQNLSASRPQDRQFILSSKKLLLSDSGFYLCAWSQLAGVAGEQYFGPGTRLTVT.

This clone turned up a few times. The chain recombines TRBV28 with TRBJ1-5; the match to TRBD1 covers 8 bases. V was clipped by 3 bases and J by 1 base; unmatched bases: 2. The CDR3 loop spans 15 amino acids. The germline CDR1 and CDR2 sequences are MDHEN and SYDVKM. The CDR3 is CASSFPGGSNQPQHF. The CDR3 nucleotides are TGTGCCAGCAGTTTCCCAGGGGGCAGCAATCAGCCCCAGCATTTT.

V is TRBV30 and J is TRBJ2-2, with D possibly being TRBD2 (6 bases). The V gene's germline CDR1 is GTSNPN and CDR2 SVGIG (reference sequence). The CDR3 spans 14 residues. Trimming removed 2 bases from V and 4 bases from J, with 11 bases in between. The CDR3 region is CAWSWGVGTGELFF. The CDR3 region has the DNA TGTGCCTGGAGTTGGGGGGTTGGCACCGGGGAGCTGTTTTTT.

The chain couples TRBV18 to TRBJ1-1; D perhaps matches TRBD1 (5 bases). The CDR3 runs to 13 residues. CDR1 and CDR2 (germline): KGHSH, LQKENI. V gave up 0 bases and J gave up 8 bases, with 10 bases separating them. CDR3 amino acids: CASSPPGQLEAFF. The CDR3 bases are TGTGCCAGCTCACCACCGGGGCAGCTAGAAGCTTTCTTT.

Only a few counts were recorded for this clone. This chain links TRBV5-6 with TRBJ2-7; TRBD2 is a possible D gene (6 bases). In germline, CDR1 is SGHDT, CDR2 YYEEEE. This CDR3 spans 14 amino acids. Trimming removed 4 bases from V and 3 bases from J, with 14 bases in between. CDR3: CASSPGGGNYEQYF. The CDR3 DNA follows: TGTGCCAGCAGCCCCGGTGGGGGGAACTACGAGCAGTACTTC.

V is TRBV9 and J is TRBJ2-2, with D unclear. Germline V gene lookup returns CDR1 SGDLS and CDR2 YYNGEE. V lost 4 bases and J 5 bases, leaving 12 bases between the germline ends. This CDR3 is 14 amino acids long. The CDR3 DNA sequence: TGTGCCAGCAGCACTATGACCCCTACCGGGGAGCTGTTTTTT. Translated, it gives CASSTMTPTGELFF.

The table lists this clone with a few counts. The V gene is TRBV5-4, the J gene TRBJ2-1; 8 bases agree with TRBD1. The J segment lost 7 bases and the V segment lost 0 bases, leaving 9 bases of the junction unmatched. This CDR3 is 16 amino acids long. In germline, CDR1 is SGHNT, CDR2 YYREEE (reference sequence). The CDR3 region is CASSLDYSQGANEQFF. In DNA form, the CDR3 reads TGTGCCAGCAGCTTGGATTATAGCCAGGGGGCTAATGAGCAGTTCTTC.

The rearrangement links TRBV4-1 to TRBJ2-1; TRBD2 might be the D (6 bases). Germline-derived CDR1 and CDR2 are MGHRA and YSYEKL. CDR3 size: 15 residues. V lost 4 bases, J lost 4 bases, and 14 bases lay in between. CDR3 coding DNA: TGCGCCAGCAGCCCACCGGAGGGCCGGTACAATGAGCAGTTCTTC. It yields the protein CASSPPEGRYNEQFF.

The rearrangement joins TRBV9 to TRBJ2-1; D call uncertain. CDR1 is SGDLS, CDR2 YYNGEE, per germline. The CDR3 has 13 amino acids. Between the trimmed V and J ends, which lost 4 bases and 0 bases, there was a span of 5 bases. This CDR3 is CASSSSSYNEQFF. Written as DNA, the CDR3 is TGTGCCAGCAGCTCGTCCTCCTACAATGAGCAGTTCTTC.

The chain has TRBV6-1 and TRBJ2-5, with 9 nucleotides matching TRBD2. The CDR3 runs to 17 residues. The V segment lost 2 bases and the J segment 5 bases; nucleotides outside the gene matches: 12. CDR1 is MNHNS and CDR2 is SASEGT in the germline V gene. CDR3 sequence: CASSEQIRSGRMETQYF. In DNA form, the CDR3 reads TGTGCCAGCAGTGAACAAATCCGGAGCGGGAGGATGGAGACCCAGTACTTC.

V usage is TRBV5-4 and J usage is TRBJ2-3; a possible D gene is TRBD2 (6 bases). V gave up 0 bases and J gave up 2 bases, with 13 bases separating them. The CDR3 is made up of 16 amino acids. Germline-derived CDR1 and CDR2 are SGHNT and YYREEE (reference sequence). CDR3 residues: CASSLVERAVTDTQYF. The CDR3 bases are TGTGCCAGCAGCTTGGTGGAGCGGGCCGTCACAGATACGCAGTATTTT.

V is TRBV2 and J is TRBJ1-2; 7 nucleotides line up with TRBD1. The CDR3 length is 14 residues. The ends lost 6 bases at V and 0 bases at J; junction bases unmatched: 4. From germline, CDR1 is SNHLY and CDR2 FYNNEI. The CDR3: CASSFGTANYGYTF. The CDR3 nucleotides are TGTGCCAGCAGCTTCGGGACAGCTAACTATGGCTACACCTTC.

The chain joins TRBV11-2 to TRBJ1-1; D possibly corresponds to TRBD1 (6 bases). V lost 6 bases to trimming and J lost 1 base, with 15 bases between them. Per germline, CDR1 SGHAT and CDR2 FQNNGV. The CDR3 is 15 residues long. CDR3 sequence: CASSPRLGANTEAFF. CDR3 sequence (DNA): TGTGCCAGCAGTCCCCGGCTGGGGGCGAACACTGAAGCTTTCTTT.

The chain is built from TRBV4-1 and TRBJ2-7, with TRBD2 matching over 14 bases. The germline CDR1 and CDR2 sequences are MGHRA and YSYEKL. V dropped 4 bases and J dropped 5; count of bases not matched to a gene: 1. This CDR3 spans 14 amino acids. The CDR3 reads CASSLGLAGDEQYF. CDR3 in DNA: TGCGCCAGCAGCCTGGGACTAGCGGGAGACGAGCAGTACTTC.

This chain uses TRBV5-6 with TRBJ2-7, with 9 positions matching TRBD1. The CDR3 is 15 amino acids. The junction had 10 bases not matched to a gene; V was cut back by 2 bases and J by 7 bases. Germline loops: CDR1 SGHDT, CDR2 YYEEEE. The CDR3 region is CASSLPGQGPWEQYF. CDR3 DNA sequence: TGTGCCAGCAGCTTACCGGGACAGGGTCCTTGGGAGCAGTACTTC.

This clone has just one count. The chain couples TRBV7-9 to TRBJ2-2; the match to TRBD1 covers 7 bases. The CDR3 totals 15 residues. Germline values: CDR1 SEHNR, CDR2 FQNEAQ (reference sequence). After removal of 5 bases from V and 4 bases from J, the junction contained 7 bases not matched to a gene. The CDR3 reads CASSRQGGGTGELFF. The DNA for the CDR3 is TGTGCCAGCAGCCGACAGGGTGGGGGCACCGGGGAGCTGTTTTTT.

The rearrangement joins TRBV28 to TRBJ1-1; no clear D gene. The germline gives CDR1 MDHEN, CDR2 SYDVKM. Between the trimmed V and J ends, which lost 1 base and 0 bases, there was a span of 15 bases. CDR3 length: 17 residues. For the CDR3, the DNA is TGTGCCAGCAGTTTATATCGGGGAAGGCGACTGAACACTGAAGCTTTCTTT. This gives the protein CASSLYRGRRLNTEAFF. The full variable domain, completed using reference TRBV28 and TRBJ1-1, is DVKVTQSSRYLVKRTGEKVFLECVQDMDHENMFWYRQDPGLGLRLIYFSYDVKMKEKGDIPEGYSVSREKKERFSLILESASTNQTSMYLCASSLYRGRRLNTEAFFGQGTRLTVV.

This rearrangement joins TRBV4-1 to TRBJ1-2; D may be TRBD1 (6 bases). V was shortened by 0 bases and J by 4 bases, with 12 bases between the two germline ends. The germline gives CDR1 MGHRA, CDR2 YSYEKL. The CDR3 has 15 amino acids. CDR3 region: CASSQEGLGGYGYTF. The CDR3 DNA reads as TGCGCCAGCAGCCAAGAGGGCCTAGGGGGCTATGGCTACACCTTC.

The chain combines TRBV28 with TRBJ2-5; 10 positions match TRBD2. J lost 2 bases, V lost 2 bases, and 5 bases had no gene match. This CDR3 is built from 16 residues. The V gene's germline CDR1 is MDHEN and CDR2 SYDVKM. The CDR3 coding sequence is TGTGCCAGCAGTTTAACCGGGACTAGCGCTCAAGAGACCCAGTACTTC. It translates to CASSLTGTSAQETQYF.

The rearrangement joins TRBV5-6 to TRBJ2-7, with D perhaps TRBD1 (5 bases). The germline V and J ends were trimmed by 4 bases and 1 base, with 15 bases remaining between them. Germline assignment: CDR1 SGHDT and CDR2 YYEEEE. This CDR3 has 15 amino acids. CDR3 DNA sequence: TGTGCCAGCAGCCCCGGAAGGCAGGGTTCCTACGAGCAGTACTTC. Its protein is CASSPGRQGSYEQYF. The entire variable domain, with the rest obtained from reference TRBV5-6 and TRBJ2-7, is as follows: DAGVTQSPTHLIKTRGQQVTLRCSPKSGHDTVSWYQQALGQGPQFIFQYYEEEERQRGNFPDRFSGHQFPNYSSELNVNALLLGDSALYLCASSPGRQGSYEQYFGPGTRLTVT.

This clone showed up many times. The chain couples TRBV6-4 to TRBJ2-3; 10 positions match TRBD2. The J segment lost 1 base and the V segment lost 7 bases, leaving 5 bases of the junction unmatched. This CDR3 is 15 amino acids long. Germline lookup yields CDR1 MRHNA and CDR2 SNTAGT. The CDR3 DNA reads TGTGCCAGCAAATTGAGCGGGGGGGGCACAGATACGCAGTATTTT. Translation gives CASKLSGGGTDTQYF.

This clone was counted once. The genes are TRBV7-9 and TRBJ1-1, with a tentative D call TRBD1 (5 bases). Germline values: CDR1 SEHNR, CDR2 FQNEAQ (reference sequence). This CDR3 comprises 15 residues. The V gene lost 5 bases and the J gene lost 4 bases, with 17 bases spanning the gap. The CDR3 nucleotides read TGTGCCAGCAGCCCCCGAGGCGCGGGGGGCACTGAAGCTTTCTTT. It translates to CASSPRGAGGTEAFF.

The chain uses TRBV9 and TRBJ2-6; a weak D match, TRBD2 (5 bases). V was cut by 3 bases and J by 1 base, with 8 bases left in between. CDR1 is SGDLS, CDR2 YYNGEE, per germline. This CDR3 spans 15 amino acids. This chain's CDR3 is CASSARESGANVLTF. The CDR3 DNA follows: TGTGCCAGCAGCGCTAGGGAGTCTGGGGCCAACGTCCTGACTTTC.

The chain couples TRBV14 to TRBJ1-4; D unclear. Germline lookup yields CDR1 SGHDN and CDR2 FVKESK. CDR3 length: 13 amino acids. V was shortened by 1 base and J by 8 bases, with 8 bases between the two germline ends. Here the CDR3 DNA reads TGTGCCAGCAGCCAAGGGGCAATGGAAAAACTGTTTTTT. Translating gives CASSQGAMEKLFF.

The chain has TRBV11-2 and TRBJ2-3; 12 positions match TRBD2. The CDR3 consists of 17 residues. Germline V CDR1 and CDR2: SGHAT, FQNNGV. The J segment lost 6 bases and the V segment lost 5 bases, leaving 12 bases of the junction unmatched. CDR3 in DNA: TGTGCCAGCAGCCCCCCAGGCCTAGCGGGGGGGCCCGATACGCAGTATTTT. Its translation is CASSPPGLAGGPDTQYF.

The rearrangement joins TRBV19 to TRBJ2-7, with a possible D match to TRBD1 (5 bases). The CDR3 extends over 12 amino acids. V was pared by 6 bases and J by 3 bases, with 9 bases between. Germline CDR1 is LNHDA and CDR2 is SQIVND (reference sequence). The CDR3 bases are TGTGCCAGTAGAACGCAGGGCTACGAGCAGTACTTC. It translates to CASRTQGYEQYF.

The CDR3 DNA follows: TGTGCCAGCTCACCCGGGACAGACAATGAAAAACTGTTTTTT. Its protein product is CASSPGTDNEKLFF. The J gene is TRBJ1-4, the V gene TRBV18; 7 nucleotides agree with TRBD1. Germline lookup yields CDR1 KGHSH and CDR2 LQKENI. The CDR3 contains 14 residues. V lost 3 bases to trimming and J lost 5 bases; unmatched junction nucleotides: 3.

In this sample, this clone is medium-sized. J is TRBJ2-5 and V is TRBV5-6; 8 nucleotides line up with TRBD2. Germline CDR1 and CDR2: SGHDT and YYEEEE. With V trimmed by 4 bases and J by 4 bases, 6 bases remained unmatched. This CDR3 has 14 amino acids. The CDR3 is CASSGKREIETQYF. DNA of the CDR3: TGTGCCAGCAGCGGGAAGCGGGAGATAGAGACCCAGTACTTC.